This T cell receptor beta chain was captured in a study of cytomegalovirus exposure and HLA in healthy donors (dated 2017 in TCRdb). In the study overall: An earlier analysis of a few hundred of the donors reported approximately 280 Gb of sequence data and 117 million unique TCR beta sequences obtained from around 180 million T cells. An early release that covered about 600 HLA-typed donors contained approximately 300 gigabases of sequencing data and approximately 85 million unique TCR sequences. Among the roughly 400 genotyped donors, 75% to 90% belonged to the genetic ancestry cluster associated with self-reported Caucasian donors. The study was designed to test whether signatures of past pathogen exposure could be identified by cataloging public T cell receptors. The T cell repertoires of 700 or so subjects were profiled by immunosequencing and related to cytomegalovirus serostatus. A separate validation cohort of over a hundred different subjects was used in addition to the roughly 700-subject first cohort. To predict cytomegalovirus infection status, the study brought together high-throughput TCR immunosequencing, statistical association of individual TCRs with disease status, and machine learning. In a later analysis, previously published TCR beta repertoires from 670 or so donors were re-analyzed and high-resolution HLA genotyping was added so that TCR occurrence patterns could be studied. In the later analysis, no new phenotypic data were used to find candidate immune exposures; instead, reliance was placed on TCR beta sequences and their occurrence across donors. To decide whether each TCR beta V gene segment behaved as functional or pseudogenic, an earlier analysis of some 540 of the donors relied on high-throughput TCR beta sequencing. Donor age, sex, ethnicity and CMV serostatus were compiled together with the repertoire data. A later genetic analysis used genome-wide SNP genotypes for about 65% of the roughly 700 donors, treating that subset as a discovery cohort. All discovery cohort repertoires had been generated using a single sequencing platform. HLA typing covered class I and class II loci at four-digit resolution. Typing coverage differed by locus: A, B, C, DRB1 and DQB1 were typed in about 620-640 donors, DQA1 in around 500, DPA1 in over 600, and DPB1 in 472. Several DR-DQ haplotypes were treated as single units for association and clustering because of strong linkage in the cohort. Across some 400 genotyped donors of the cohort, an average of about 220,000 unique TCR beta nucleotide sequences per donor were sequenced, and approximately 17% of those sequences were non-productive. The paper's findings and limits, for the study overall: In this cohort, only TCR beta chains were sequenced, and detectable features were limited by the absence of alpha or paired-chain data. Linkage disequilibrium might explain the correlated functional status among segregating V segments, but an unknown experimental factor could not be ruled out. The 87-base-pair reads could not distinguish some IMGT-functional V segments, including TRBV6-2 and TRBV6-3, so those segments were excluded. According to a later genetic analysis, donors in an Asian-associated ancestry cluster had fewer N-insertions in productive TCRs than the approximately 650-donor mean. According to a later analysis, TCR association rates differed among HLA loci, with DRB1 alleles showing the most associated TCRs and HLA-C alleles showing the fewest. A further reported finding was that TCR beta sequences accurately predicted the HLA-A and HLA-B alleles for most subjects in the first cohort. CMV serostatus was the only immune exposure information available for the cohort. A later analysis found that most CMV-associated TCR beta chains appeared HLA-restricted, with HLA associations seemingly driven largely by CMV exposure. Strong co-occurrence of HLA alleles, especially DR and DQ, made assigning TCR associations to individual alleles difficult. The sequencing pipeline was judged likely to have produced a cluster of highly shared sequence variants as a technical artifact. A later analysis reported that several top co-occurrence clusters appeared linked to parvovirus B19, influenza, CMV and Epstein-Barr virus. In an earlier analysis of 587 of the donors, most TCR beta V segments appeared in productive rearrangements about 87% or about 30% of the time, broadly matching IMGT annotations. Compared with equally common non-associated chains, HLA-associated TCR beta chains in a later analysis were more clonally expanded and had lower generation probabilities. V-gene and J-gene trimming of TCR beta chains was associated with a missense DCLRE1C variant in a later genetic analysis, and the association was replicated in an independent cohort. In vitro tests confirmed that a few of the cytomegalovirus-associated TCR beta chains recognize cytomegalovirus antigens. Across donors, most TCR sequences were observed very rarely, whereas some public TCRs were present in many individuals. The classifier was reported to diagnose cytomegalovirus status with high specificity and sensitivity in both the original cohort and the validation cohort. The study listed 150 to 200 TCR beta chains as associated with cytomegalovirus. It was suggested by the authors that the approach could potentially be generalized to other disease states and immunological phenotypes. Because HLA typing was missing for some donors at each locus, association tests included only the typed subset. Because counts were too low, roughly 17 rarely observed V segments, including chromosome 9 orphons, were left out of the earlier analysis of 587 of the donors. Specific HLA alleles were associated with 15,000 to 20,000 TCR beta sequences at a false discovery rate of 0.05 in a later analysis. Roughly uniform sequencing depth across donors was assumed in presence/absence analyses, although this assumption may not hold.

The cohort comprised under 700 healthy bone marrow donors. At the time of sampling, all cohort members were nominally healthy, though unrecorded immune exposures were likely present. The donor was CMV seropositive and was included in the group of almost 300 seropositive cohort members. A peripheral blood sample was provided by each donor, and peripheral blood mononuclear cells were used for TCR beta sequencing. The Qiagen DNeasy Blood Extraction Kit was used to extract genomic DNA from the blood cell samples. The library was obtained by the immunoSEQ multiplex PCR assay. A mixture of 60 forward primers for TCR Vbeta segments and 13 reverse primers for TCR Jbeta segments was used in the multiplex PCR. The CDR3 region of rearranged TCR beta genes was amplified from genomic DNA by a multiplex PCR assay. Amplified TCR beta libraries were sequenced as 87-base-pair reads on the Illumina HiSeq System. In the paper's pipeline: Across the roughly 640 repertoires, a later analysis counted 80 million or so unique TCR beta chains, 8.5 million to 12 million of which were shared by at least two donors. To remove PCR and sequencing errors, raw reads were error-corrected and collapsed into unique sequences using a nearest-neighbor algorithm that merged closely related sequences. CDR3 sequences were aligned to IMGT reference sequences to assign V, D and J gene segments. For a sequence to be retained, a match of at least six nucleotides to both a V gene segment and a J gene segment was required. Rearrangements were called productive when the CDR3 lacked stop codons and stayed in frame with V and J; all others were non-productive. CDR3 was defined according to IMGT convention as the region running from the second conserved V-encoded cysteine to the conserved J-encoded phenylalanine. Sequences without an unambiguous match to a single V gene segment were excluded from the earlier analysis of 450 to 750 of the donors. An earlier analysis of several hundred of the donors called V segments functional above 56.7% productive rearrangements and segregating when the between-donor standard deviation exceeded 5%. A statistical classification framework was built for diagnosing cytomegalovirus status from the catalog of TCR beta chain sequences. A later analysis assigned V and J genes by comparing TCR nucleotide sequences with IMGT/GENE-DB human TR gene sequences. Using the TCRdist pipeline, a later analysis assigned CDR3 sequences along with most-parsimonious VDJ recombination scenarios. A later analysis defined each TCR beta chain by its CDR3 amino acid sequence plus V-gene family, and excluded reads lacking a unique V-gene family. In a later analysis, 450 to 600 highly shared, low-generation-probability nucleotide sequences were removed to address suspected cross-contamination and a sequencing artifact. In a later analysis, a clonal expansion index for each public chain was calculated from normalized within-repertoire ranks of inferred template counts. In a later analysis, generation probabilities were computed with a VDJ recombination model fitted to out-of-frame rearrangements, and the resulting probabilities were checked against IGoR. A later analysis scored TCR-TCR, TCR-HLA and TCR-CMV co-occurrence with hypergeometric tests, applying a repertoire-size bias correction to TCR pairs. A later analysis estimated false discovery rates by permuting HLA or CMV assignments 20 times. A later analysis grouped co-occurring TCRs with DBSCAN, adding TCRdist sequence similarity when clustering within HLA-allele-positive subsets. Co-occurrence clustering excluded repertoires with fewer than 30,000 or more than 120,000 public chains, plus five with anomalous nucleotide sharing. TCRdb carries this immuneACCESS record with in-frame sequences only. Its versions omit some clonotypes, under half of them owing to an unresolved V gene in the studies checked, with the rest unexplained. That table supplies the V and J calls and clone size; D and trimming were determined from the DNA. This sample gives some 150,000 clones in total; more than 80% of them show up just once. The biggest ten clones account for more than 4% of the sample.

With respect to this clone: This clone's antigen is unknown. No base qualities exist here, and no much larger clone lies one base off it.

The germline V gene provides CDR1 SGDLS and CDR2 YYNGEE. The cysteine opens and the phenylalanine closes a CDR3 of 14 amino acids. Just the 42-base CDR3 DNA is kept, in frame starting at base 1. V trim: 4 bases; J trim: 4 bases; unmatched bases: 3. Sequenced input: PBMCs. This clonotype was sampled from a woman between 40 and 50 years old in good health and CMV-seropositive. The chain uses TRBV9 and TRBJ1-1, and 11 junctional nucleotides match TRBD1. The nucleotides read TGTGCCAGCAGCCTAGGACAGGGGGCCACTGAAGCTTTCTTT. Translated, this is CASSLGQGATEAFF.